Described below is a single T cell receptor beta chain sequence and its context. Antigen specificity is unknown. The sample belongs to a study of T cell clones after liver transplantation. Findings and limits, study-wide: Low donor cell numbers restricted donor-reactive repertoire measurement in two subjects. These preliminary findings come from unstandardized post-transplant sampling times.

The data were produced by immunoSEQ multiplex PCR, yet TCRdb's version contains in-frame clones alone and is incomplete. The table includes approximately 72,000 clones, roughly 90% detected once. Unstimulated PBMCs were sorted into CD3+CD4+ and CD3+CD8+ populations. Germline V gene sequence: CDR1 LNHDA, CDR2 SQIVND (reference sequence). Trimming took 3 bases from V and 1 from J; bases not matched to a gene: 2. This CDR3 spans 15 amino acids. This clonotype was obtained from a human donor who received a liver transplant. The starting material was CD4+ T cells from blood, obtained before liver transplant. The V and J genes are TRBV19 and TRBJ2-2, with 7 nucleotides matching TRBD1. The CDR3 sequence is CASSIGQVNTGELFF. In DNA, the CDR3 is TGTGCCAGTAGTATCGGACAGGTGAACACCGGGGAGCTGTTTTTT.